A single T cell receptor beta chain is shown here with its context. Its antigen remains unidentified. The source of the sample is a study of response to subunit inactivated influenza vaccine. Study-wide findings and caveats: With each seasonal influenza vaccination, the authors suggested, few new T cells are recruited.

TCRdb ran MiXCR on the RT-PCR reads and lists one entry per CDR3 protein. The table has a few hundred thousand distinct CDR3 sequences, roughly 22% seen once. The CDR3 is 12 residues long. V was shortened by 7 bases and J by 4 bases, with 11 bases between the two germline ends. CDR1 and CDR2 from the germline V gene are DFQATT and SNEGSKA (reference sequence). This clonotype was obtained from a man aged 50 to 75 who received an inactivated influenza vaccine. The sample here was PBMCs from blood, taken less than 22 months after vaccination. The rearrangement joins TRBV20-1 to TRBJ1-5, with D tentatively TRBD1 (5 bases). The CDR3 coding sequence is TGCAGTGGTCGGGGCAGAAATCAGCCCCAGCATTTT. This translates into CSGRGRNQPQHF.